These T cell receptor beta chains were read from a single sample in a study of PD-1 blockade in classical Hodgkin lymphoma. TCRdb keeps only in-frame clones here, not all; method: immunoSEQ multiplex PCR. This sample has 27,000 or so clones, with 65% to 80% found just once. The sample in question was CD4+ T cells from blood, obtained at baseline. These receptors were collected from a human donor with classical Hodgkin lymphoma. CDR3s include the opening cysteine and the closing phenylalanine or tryptophan. The D gene is left open where the match is weak. Rows give clone size only sometimes, using once, few, many, or a class for an expanded clone.

TRBV28,TRBJ2-5,17,TRBD2,NA,CASSLASREDHQETQYF,TGTGCCAGCAGTTTAGCCTCGCGGGAGGACCACCAAGAGACCCAGTACTTC
TRBV5-8,TRBJ1-5,15,NA,NA,CASRGRLGGNQPQHF,TGTGCCAGCAGGGGTCGGTTGGGGGGCAATCAGCCCCAGCATTTT
TRBV6-1,TRBJ1-2,11,NA,NA,CASSESYGYTF,TGTGCCAGCAGTGAAAGTTATGGCTACACCTTC
TRBV7-8,TRBJ1-2,17,NA,NA,CASSLAPRQGANYGYTF,TGTGCCAGCAGCTTAGCGCCTAGGCAGGGTGCTAACTATGGCTACACCTTC
TRBV7-6,TRBJ2-7,16,TRBD1,NA,CASSLSGTGYSYEQYF,TGTGCCAGCAGCCTATCCGGGACAGGGTACTCCTACGAGCAGTACTTC
TRBV11-2,TRBJ1-1,14,NA,NA,CASSLPVGNTEAFF,TGTGCCAGCAGCTTACCCGTTGGGAACACTGAAGCTTTCTTT
TRBV5-4,TRBJ1-2,15,NA,few,CASSLAKEGGYGYTF,TGTGCCAGCAGCTTGGCCAAGGAGGGCGGCTATGGCTACACCTTC
TRBV6-4,TRBJ2-7,13,TRBD1,NA,CASTSRGLHEQYF,TGTGCCAGCACGAGCAGGGGGCTCCACGAGCAGTACTTC
TRBV29-1,TRBJ1-2,12,NA,NA,CSVDKGRGGYTF,TGCAGCGTTGATAAGGGGCGGGGCGGCTACACCTTC
TRBV30,TRBJ1-6,13,NA,NA,CAWSTGGDSPLHF,TGTGCCTGGAGTACAGGAGGGGATTCACCCCTCCACTTT
TRBV7-2,TRBJ1-6,16,TRBD1,NA,CASSPRQGQNNSPLHF,TGTGCCAGCAGCCCTCGACAGGGCCAAAATAATTCACCCCTCCACTTT
TRBV11-2,TRBJ1-1,11,NA,NA,CASSLGQGAFF,TGTGCCAGCAGCTTAGGGCAGGGGGCTTTCTTT
TRBV12-5,TRBJ1-5,12,NA,NA,CASADSNQPQHF,TGTGCTAGTGCCGATAGCAATCAGCCCCAGCATTTT
TRBV9,TRBJ2-1,15,NA,once,CASSARGVPNNEQFF,TGTGCCAGCAGCGCCAGGGGGGTCCCCAACAATGAGCAGTTCTTC
TRBV19,TRBJ1-4,16,NA,NA,CASSIRPGRINEKLFF,TGTGCCAGTAGTATCCGCCCGGGACGGATTAATGAAAAACTGTTTTTT
TRBV18,TRBJ2-1,13,TRBD1,NA,CASSQSTGEGQFF,TGTGCCAGCTCACAGTCTACAGGGGAAGGGCAGTTCTTC
TRBV18,TRBJ2-3,15,NA,NA,CASSPSGSYTDTQYF,TGTGCCAGCTCACCATCAGGGTCCTACACAGATACGCAGTATTTT
TRBV30,TRBJ2-1,14,TRBD1,NA,CAWNRGVEHNEQFF,TGTGCCTGGAACAGGGGGGTGGAACACAATGAGCAGTTCTTC
TRBV19,TRBJ2-7,15,TRBD1,NA,CASSYLGQASYEQYF,TGTGCCAGTAGTTACTTGGGACAGGCCTCCTACGAGCAGTACTTC
TRBV7-9,TRBJ1-4,12,NA,few,CASSLGDTPRFF,TGTGCCAGCAGCCTAGGGGACACCCCACGGTTTTTT
TRBV2,TRBJ1-3,14,TRBD1,few,CASSVDRVRNTIYF,TGTGCCAGCAGCGTCGACAGGGTGAGAAACACCATATATTTT
TRBV29-1,TRBJ1-4,12,NA,NA,CSVGLLNEKLFF,TGCAGCGTTGGGCTTCTAAATGAAAAACTGTTTTTT
TRBV9,TRBJ1-1,13,NA,once,CASSPGVWTEAFF,TGTGCCAGCAGCCCAGGGGTCTGGACTGAAGCTTTCTTT
TRBV6-1,TRBJ1-2,16,TRBD1,NA,CASSEVQTAGGYGYTF,TGTGCCAGCAGTGAAGTCCAAACTGCAGGGGGCTATGGCTACACCTTC
TRBV20-1,TRBJ1-1,10,TRBD1,few,CSADRAEAFF,TGCAGTGCGGACAGGGCGGAAGCTTTCTTT
TRBV9,TRBJ1-2,15,TRBD1,NA,CASSLGQGRRYGYTF,TGTGCCAGCAGCTTAGGACAGGGGCGTAGGTATGGCTACACCTTC
TRBV19,TRBJ1-1,15,NA,once,CASKHGTNMNTEAFF,TGTGCCAGTAAGCACGGGACAAATATGAACACTGAAGCTTTCTTT
TRBV15,TRBJ1-2,13,TRBD1,NA,CATSRDGQGASTF,TGTGCCACCAGCAGAGATGGACAGGGGGCAAGCACCTTC
TRBV5-1,TRBJ1-1,17,TRBD1,once,CASSLVPQGQGAAEAFF,TGCGCCAGCAGCTTGGTCCCTCAGGGTCAGGGGGCTGCTGAAGCTTTCTTT
TRBV4-3,TRBJ1-4,13,NA,few,CASSPVFNEKLFF,TGCGCCAGCAGCCCCGTCTTCAACGAAAAACTGTTTTTT
TRBV9,TRBJ1-5,15,NA,NA,CASSDGVSGNQPQHF,TGTGCCAGCAGCGATGGGGTCTCTGGCAATCAGCCCCAGCATTTT
TRBV4-2,TRBJ1-5,12,NA,NA,CASSQDDSLQHF,TGTGCCAGCAGCCAAGATGACAGCCTTCAGCATTTT
TRBV30,TRBJ1-2,14,NA,few,CAWSVQKPEGGYTF,TGTGCCTGGAGTGTACAAAAGCCGGAGGGTGGCTACACCTTC
TRBV6-5,TRBJ2-4,15,NA,NA,CASRHGDSGKNIQYF,TGTGCCAGCAGACACGGGGATTCGGGGAAAAACATTCAGTACTTC
TRBV10-1,TRBJ2-5,15,TRBD2,NA,CASSDLAGGQETQYF,TGCGCCAGCAGTGACCTAGCGGGGGGCCAAGAGACCCAGTACTTC
TRBV19,TRBJ1-6,14,NA,NA,CASSIGRANSPLHF,TGTGCCAGTAGTATCGGCAGGGCGAATTCACCCCTCCACTTT
TRBV7-2,TRBJ1-2,14,NA,NA,CASSLAGRDYGYTF,TGTGCCAGCAGCTTAGCTGGCAGGGACTATGGCTACACCTTC
TRBV2,TRBJ1-2,16,TRBD1,few,CASSSPGQQFRYGYTF,TGTGCCAGCAGTAGCCCGGGACAGCAGTTTCGGTATGGCTACACCTTC
TRBV30,TRBJ1-1,14,NA,NA,CAWGGEARRRRAFF,TGTGCCTGGGGGGGGGAAGCGAGAAGAAGAAGGGCTTTCTTT
TRBV12-5,TRBJ2-7,13,TRBD1,once,CASARTGTYEQYF,TGTGCTAGTGCCCGGACAGGAACGTACGAGCAGTACTTC
TRBV7-2,TRBJ1-1,13,TRBD1,NA,CASSRDRSTEAFF,TGTGCCAGCAGCAGGGACAGAAGCACTGAAGCTTTCTTT
TRBV28,TRBJ2-3,15,NA,NA,CASSFRDTATDTQYF,TGTGCCAGCAGTTTTCGGGACACTGCTACAGATACGCAGTATTTT
TRBV19,TRBJ1-1,17,NA,NA,CASRDDRFPDLNTEAFF,TGTGCCAGTAGAGATGACAGGTTTCCGGACCTGAACACTGAAGCTTTCTTT
TRBV7-8,TRBJ1-1,15,NA,NA,CASSLLRSTRTEAFF,TGTGCCAGCAGCCTATTGCGGTCCACGAGGACTGAAGCTTTCTTT
TRBV6-1,TRBJ1-1,15,TRBD1,NA,CASSRTGGSNTEAFF,TGTGCCAGCAGTCGGACAGGGGGATCGAACACTGAAGCTTTCTTT
TRBV5-4,TRBJ2-2,16,TRBD2,once,CASSELAGGGTGELFF,TGTGCCAGCAGCGAACTAGCGGGGGGCGGGACCGGGGAGCTGTTTTTT
TRBV28,TRBJ2-3,14,NA,NA,CASTTQGGLDTQYF,TGTGCCAGCACCACCCAGGGGGGGCTAGATACGCAGTATTTT
TRBV4-1,TRBJ1-6,17,NA,few,CASSQDWASSYNSPLHF,TGCGCCAGCAGCCAAGATTGGGCGAGCTCCTATAATTCACCCCTCCACTTT
TRBV4-2,TRBJ2-2,16,TRBD1,NA,CASSQETGANTGELFF,TGTGCCAGCAGCCAAGAAACAGGGGCTAACACCGGGGAGCTGTTTTTT
TRBV30,TRBJ1-6,16,TRBD1,NA,CASVPSLGQGNSPLHF,TGTGCCAGCGTTCCCTCCCTGGGACAGGGAAATTCACCCCTCCACTTT
TRBV10-1,TRBJ2-5,18,NA,NA,CASSEEGRTEKRQETQYF,TGCGCCAGCAGTGAGGAGGGGCGGACAGAGAAAAGACAAGAGACCCAGTACTTC
TRBV5-1,TRBJ1-1,14,NA,few,CASSHGTANTEAFF,TGCGCCAGCAGCCACGGTACGGCGAACACTGAAGCTTTCTTT
TRBV7-2,TRBJ1-2,12,NA,NA,CASSQTDYGYTF,TGTGCCAGCAGCCAGACGGACTATGGCTACACCTTC
TRBV5-1,TRBJ1-1,13,NA,NA,CASNLGGNTEAFF,TGCGCCAGCAACCTGGGGGGAAACACTGAAGCTTTCTTT
TRBV20-1,TRBJ1-4,11,NA,NA,CSASPQEKLFF,TGCAGTGCTAGTCCTCAAGAAAAACTGTTTTTT